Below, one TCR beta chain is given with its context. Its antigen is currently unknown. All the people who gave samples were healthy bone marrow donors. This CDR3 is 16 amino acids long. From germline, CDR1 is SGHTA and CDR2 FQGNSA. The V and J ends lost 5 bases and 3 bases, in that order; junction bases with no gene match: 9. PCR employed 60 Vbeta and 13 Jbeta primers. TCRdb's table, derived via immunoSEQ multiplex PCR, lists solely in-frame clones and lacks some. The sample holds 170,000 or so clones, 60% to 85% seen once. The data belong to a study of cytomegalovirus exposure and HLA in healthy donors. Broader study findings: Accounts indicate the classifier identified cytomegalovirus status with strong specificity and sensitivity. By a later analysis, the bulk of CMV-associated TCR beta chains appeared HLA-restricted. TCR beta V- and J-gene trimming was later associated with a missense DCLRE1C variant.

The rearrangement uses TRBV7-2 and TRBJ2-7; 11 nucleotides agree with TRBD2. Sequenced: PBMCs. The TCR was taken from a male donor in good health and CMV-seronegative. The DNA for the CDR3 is TGTGCCAGCAGCCCTGGGACTAGCGGCAGAAACTACGAGCAGTACTTC. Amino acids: CASSPGTSGRNYEQYF.